The TCR beta chain described here comes from a study of blood T cell repertoires in COVID-19. As handled by the study authors: Scientists estimated how many nucleated cells there were by amplifying reference gene primers. Clones were sequenced by immunoSEQ multiplex PCR, and TCRdb holds only the in-frame ones, with some missing. The V and J calls and clone size are taken from that table; D and trimming were inferred from the DNA. The sample records a few hundred thousand clones, approximately 90% being singletons. V was pared by 0 bases and J by 1 base, with 7 bases between. Germline CDR1 LGHNA, CDR2 YNFKEQ. The CDR3 contains 16 residues.

The V gene is TRBV4-2, the J gene TRBJ2-6; the D gene is possibly TRBD1 (5 bases). This receptor was obtained from a woman aged 35 to 49 with acute or convalescent COVID-19. Material: peripheral blood. CDR3 sequence (DNA): TGTGCCAGCAGCCAAGAAAGACAGTCTGGGGCCAACGTCCTGACTTTC. Its translation: CASSQERQSGANVLTF.